Detailed here is one T cell receptor (beta chain). After thawing and overnight rest, PBMC were stained with GMM-loaded CD1B tetramer, viability dye and anti-CD3 for sorting. The CD1B tetramers carried C32 glucose monomycolate purified from Rhodococcus equi. This entry is derived from a study of T cells in tuberculosis. Study-level background: Sequenced TCRs come from CD1B-GMM tetramer-binding T cells.

The CDR3 totals 13 residues. Germline V gene data show CDR1 as SGHTA and CDR2 as FQGTGA. V lost 1 base and J lost 5, with 5 bases in between. TCR-alpha and TCR-beta chains were sequenced unpaired. Sequenced by immunoSEQ multiplex PCR; TCRdb stores in-frame clones only, minus some. The sample yields roughly 59,000 clones, approximately 80% seen once. Material: CD1b-GMM tetramer-negative cells sorted from PBMCs. The receptor comes from an adult woman with latent tuberculosis. This sequence joins TRBV7-3 and TRBJ2-2; D is unclear. The CDR3 DNA follows: TGTGCCAGCAGCTTAATATTAACCGGGGAGCTGTTTTTT. Its translation is CASSLILTGELFF. Together with reference TRBV7-3 and TRBJ2-2, the CDR3 gives the full variable domain: GAGVSQTPSNKVTEKGKYVELRCDPISGHTALYWYRQSLGQGPEFLIYFQGTGAADDSGLPNDRFFAVRPEGSVSTLKIQRTERGDSAVYLCASSLILTGELFFGEGSRLTVL.